This T cell receptor (beta chain) emerged from a study of CD8+ T cells in alopecia areata. Findings of the study overall: Many expanded lesional clones persisted in scalp and blood during tofacitinib treatment. Lesional scalp, notably in alopecia totalis/universalis, had clonality above that of normal scalp.

Treatment of the sample: oral pan-JAK inhibitor, 5-10 mg twice daily. From PBMCs, CD4+ and CD8+ T cells were sorted. Extracted RNA was reverse transcribed into cDNA, the sequencing template. The assay was immunoSEQ multiplex PCR, and TCRdb's table has in-frame clones only and misses some. The top ten clones hold about 0.88% of a sample with a few hundred thousand clones, 60% of them seen once. This CDR3 comprises 13 residues. Germline values: CDR1 SNHLY, CDR2 FYNNEI. Trimming removed 5 bases from V and 6 bases from J, with 10 bases in between. This clone was seen more than once but under ten times. Its specificity is unknown.

The receptor's source is a human donor with alopecia areata. Sequenced here: CD4+ T cells sorted from blood, sampled at roughly week 52, from a patient treated with tofacitinib. The chain carries TRBV2 and TRBJ1-4; D is unclear. The CDR3 DNA is TGTGCCAGCAGTTTGGCCGGAGATGAAAAACTGTTTTTT. Encoded protein: CASSLAGDEKLFF.